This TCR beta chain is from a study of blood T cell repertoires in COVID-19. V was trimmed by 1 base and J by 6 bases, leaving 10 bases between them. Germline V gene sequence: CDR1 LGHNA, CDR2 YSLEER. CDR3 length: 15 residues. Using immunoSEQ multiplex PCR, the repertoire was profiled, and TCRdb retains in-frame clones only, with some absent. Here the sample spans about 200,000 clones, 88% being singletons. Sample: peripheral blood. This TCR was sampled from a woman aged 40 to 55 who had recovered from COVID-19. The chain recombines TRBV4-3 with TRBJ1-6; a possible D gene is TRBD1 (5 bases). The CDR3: CASSQVQGGNSPLHF. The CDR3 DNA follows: TGCGCCAGCAGCCAAGTCCAGGGAGGTAATTCACCCCTCCACTTT.